A selection of T cell receptor beta chains follows, all from one sample in a study of CD8+ T cells in alopecia areata. Profiled with immunoSEQ multiplex PCR; TCRdb holds only in-frame clones, not every one. The sample shows around 300,000 clones, around three fifths of them seen only once. Here the sequenced sample was CD4+ T cells sorted from blood, taken at week 52, from a patient treated with tofacitinib. Receptors originate from a human donor with alopecia areata. Both conserved end residues are part of each CDR3. A D gene is named only where the DNA matches it firmly. Clone size is given for some rows only: seen once, a few or many times, or a class if the clone is expanded.

J,D,length,size,V,CDR3,DNA
TRBJ2-7,-,11,-,TRBV25-1,CASSELGEQYF,TGTGCCAGCAGTGAATTGGGCGAGCAGTACTTC
TRBJ1-5,TRBD1,15,once,TRBV4-3,CASSQEGTGNQPQHF,TGCGCCAGCAGCCAAGAAGGGACAGGAAATCAGCCCCAGCATTTT
TRBJ1-1,-,11,-,TRBV2,CASSSRDEAFF,TGTGCCAGCAGTAGCCGGGACGAAGCTTTCTTT
TRBJ1-3,TRBD1,12,-,TRBV29-1,CSAWTGGYTIYF,TGCAGCGCCTGGACAGGGGGATACACCATATATTTT
TRBJ1-5,-,12,-,TRBV5-4,CASSLDGKPQHF,TGTGCCAGCAGCTTGGATGGGAAGCCCCAGCATTTT
TRBJ1-1,-,15,few,TRBV14,CASSSRTFMNTEAFF,TGTGCCAGCAGCTCTCGGACATTCATGAACACTGAAGCTTTCTTT
TRBJ2-5,-,15,-,TRBV28,CASSPSGAAGKTQYF,TGTGCCAGCAGTCCCTCCGGGGCCGCGGGGAAGACCCAGTACTTC
TRBJ1-2,-,11,-,TRBV6-5,CASGDGRIHTF,TGTGCCAGCGGGGACGGTCGGATTCACACCTTC
TRBJ1-2,-,11,few,TRBV30,CAWEQVYGYTF,TGTGCCTGGGAACAGGTCTATGGCTACACCTTC
TRBJ2-5,-,10,-,TRBV30,CAWSEETQYF,TGTGCCTGGAGTGAAGAGACCCAGTACTTC
TRBJ2-5,-,11,-,TRBV5-1,CASSFRGREYF,TGCGCCAGCAGCTTCCGGGGGCGCGAGTACTTC
TRBJ2-4,-,12,-,TRBV18,CASSPGLTVQYF,TGTGCCAGCTCCCCGGGGCTCACCGTTCAGTACTTC
TRBJ1-5,TRBD1,16,-,TRBV5-6,CASSAGFRDRGQPQHF,TGTGCCAGCAGCGCGGGCTTCCGGGACAGGGGTCAGCCCCAGCATTTT
TRBJ2-3,TRBD1,12,-,TRBV2,CASGGQQDTQYF,TGTGCCAGCGGGGGACAGCAAGATACGCAGTATTTT
TRBJ2-7,-,14,-,TRBV18,CASSGQIGTGEQYF,TGTGCCAGCTCAGGCCAGATTGGGACGGGCGAGCAGTACTTC
TRBJ2-6,-,17,-,TRBV29-1,CSVQVGTMGTGANVLTF,TGCAGCGTCCAGGTCGGGACGATGGGAACTGGGGCCAACGTCCTGACTTTC
TRBJ2-5,TRBD2,16,-,TRBV7-2,CASSSGLAGGQETQYF,TGTGCCAGCAGCTCGGGACTAGCGGGGGGGCAAGAGACCCAGTACTTC
TRBJ2-7,-,17,few,TRBV11-2,CASSLGSPGRPSYEQYF,TGTGCCAGCAGCTTAGGAAGCCCGGGACGGCCTTCCTACGAGCAGTACTTC
TRBJ2-3,-,14,-,TRBV30,CAWSVLPSTDTQYF,TGTGCCTGGAGTGTTTTACCGAGCACAGATACGCAGTATTTT
TRBJ1-2,-,15,few,TRBV7-9,CASSLAWAGLLGYTF,TGTGCCAGCAGCTTAGCGTGGGCGGGGCTCCTTGGCTACACCTTC
TRBJ1-6,-,13,few,TRBV7-6,CASSPGYLSPLHF,TGTGCCAGCAGCCCAGGGTATCTTTCACCCCTCCACTTT
TRBJ1-1,-,15,-,TRBV30,CAWSAPTTLRTEAFF,TGTGCCTGGAGTGCGCCGACTACACTCCGCACTGAAGCTTTCTTT
TRBJ1-1,-,15,-,TRBV7-9,CASTVGNPRGTEAFF,TGTGCCAGCACCGTGGGGAACCCACGGGGCACTGAAGCTTTCTTT
TRBJ2-5,TRBD2,17,-,TRBV29-1,CSAKGTSGGTYQETQYF,TGCAGCGCCAAAGGGACTAGCGGGGGGACCTACCAAGAGACCCAGTACTTC
TRBJ1-2,-,13,few,TRBV7-9,CASSFGGNYGYTF,TGTGCCAGCAGCTTTGGGGGGAACTATGGCTACACCTTC
TRBJ1-4,-,14,-,TRBV7-9,CASSFSQADEKLFF,TGTGCCAGCAGCTTCAGCCAGGCGGATGAAAAACTGTTTTTT
TRBJ2-7,TRBD1,12,-,TRBV2,CASRDRVDEQYF,TGTGCCAGCAGGGACAGGGTTGACGAGCAGTACTTC
TRBJ1-1,-,12,-,TRBV30,CAWRRGGLEAFF,TGTGCCTGGAGAAGGGGGGGGCTTGAAGCTTTCTTT
TRBJ2-3,TRBD2,16,few,TRBV5-1,CASSFRAGATTDTQYF,TGCGCCAGCAGCTTCCGAGCGGGGGCTACCACAGATACGCAGTATTTT
TRBJ2-1,-,14,-,TRBV5-1,CASSFQSSYNEQFF,TGCGCCAGCAGCTTTCAGAGCTCCTACAATGAGCAGTTCTTC
TRBJ2-2,-,14,-,TRBV18,CASSPKLGTGELFF,TGTGCCAGCTCACCGAAACTTGGCACCGGGGAGCTGTTTTTT
TRBJ1-1,-,15,-,TRBV5-1,CASSSDGTTYTEAFF,TGCGCCAGCAGCTCCGATGGGACAACTTACACTGAAGCTTTCTTT
TRBJ2-3,TRBD2,16,-,TRBV5-4,CASSSPGGGITDTQYF,TGTGCCAGCAGCTCCCCAGGCGGGGGGATCACAGATACGCAGTATTTT
TRBJ2-6,-,15,-,TRBV10-3,CAISDLRSGANVLTF,TGTGCCATCAGTGATCTGAGATCTGGGGCCAACGTCCTGACTTTC
TRBJ2-2,TRBD1,15,-,TRBV27,CASSLRTGVAGELFF,TGTGCCAGCAGTTTAAGGACAGGGGTGGCCGGGGAGCTGTTTTTT
TRBJ1-5,-,15,-,TRBV2,CASRLGTYSNQPQHF,TGTGCCAGCAGACTCGGGACGTATAGCAATCAGCCCCAGCATTTT
TRBJ1-2,-,13,once,TRBV7-2,CASSLTLGYGYTF,TGTGCCAGCAGCTTAACGCTGGGCTATGGCTACACCTTC
TRBJ1-5,-,14,few,TRBV30,CAWSVWGGNQPQHF,TGTGCCTGGAGTGTGTGGGGGGGCAATCAGCCCCAGCATTTT
TRBJ1-2,TRBD1,15,-,TRBV5-6,CASSNPRGQNYGYTF,TGTGCCAGCAGCAACCCGAGGGGACAGAACTATGGCTACACCTTC
TRBJ1-2,-,12,-,TRBV29-1,CSVDGQNYGYTF,TGCAGCGTTGACGGACAGAACTATGGCTACACCTTC
TRBJ1-6,-,14,-,TRBV5-6,CASSQRPGASPLHF,TGTGCCAGCAGCCAACGACCAGGGGCCTCACCCCTCCACTTT
TRBJ1-2,TRBD1,15,-,TRBV4-2,CASSRARGPDYGYTF,TGTGCCAGCAGCCGAGCGAGGGGGCCGGACTATGGCTACACCTTC
TRBJ1-2,-,14,-,TRBV30,CAWSVAVGYYGYTF,TGTGCCTGGAGTGTGGCGGTGGGTTACTATGGCTACACCTTC
TRBJ2-2,-,13,-,TRBV14,CASSSLGTGELFF,TGTGCCAGCAGCTCCCTAGGAACCGGGGAGCTGTTTTTT
TRBJ2-7,TRBD1,17,once,TRBV7-9,CASSKRSPGQGGYEQYF,TGTGCCAGCAGCAAGAGATCACCGGGACAGGGAGGGTACGAGCAGTACTTC